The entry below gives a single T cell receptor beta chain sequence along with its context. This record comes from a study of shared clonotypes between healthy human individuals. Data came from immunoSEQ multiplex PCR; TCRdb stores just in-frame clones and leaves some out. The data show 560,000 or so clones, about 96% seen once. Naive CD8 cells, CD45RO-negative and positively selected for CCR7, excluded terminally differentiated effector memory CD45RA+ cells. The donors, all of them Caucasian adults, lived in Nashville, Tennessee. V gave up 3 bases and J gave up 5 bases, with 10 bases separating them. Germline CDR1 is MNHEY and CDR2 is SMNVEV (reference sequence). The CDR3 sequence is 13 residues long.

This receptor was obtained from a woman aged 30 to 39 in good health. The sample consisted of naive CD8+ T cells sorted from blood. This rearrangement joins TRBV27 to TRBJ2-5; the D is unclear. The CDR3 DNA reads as TGTGCCAGCAGTTTCCCCCCACTGGAGACCCAGTACTTC. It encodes CASSFPPLETQYF.